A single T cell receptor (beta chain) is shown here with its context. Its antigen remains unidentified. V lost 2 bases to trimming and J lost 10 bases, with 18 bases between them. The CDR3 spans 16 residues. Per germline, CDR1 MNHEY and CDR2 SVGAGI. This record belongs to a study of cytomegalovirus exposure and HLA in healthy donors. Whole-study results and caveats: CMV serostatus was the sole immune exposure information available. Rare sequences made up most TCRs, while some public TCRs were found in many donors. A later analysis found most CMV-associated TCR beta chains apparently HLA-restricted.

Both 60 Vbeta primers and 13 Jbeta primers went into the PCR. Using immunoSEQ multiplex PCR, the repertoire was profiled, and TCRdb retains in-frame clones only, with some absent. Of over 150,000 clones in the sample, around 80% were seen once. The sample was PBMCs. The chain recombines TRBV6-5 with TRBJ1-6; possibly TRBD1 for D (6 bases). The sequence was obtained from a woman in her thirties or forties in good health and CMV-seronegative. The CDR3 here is CASSYRPGDKGSPLHF. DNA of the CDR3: TGTGCCAGCAGTTACCGTCCTGGGGACAAGGGGTCACCCCTCCACTTT.